This T cell receptor beta chain came from a study of response to subunit inactivated influenza vaccine. CDR3 length equals 16 residues. The V gene's germline CDR1 is SGHRS and CDR2 YFSETQ. V shed 0 bases and J shed 2 bases, with 13 bases lying between them. MiXCR, run by TCRdb on the RT-PCR reads, gives a single entry per CDR3 protein. The sample lists some 550,000 distinct CDR3 sequences; approximately 24% were seen once. Separately, the same data were catalogued under a study of T cells expressing NK-cell markers. As reported in that work: 5'RACE template switching with UMIs produced the TCR beta cDNA.

J is TRBJ2-3 and V is TRBV5-1; D is perhaps TRBD2 (5 bases). This sequence originates from a man aged 50-60 years who received an inactivated influenza vaccine. The sequencing here drew on CD4+ T cells sorted from PBMCs, taken about 13 days after vaccination. CDR3 nucleotide sequence: TGCGCCAGCAGCTTGGTAGTGGGAGCGGTCACAGATACGCAGTATTTT. It translates to CASSLVVGAVTDTQYF.